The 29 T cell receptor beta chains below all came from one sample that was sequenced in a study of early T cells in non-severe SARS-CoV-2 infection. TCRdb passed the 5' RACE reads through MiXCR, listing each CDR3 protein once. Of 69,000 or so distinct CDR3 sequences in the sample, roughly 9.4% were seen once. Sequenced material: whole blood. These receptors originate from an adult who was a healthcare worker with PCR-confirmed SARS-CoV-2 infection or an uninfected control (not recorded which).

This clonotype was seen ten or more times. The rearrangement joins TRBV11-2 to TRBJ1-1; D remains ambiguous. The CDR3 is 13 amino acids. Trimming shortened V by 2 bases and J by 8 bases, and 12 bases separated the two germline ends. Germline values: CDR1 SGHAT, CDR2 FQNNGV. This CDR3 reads CASSLNLVSEAFF. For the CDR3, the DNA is TGTGCCAGCAGCTTAAATCTGGTCAGCGAAGCTTTCTTT.

CDR3 in DNA: TGTGCCAGCAGTTGGGACAGGGAGGTCACTGAAGCTTTCTTT. Its protein product is CASSWDREVTEAFF. The chain couples TRBV27 to TRBJ1-1; 9 bases agree with TRBD1. The V and J ends lost 4 bases and 4 bases, in that order; junction bases with no gene match: 4. The germline CDR1 and CDR2 sequences are MNHEY and SMNVEV (reference sequence). The CDR3 is 14 amino acids.

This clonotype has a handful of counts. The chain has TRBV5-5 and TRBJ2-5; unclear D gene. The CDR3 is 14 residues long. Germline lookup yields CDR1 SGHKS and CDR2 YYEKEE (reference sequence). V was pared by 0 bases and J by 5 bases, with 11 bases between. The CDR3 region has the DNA TGTGCCAGCAGCTTGGCCCTTTCCGTGGAGACCCAGTACTTC. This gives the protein CASSLALSVETQYF. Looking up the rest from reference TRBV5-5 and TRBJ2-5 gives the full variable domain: DAGVTQSPTHLIKTRGQQVTLRCSPISGHKSVSWYQQVLGQGPQFIFQYYEKEERGRGNFPDRFSARQFPNYSSELNVNALLLGDSALYLCASSLALSVETQYFGPGTRLLVL.

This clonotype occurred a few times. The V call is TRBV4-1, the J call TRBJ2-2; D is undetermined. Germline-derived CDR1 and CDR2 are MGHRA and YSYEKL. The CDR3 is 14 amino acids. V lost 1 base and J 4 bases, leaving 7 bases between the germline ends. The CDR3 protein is CASSQVKFTGELFF. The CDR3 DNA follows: TGCGCCAGCAGCCAAGTGAAGTTCACCGGGGAGCTGTTTTTT.

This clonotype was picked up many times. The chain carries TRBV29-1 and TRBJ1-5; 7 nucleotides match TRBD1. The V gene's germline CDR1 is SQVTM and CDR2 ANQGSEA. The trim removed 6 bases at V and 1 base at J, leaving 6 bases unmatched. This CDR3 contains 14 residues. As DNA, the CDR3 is TGCAGCGTCGGGGGACAGCAAAGCAATCAGCCCCAGCATTTT. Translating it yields CSVGGQQSNQPQHF. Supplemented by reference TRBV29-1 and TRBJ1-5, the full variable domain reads SAVISQKPSRDICQRGTSLTIQCQVDSQVTMMFWYRQQPGQSLTLIATANQGSEATYESGFVIDKFPISRPNLTFSTLTVSNMSPEDSSIYLCSVGGQQSNQPQHFGDGTRLSIL.

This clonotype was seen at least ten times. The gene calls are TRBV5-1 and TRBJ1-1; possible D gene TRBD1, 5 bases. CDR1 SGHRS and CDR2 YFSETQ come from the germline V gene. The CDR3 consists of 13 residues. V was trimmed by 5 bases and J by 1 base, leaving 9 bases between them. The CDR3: CASRRDENTEAFF. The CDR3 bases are TGCGCCAGCAGACGGGACGAGAACACTGAAGCTTTCTTT.

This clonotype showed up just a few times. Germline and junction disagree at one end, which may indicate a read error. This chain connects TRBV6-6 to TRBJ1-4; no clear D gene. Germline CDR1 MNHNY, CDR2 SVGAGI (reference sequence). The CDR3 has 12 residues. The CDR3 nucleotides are TGTGCCAGCAGTTACTCCGGTGAAAAACTCTTTTTT. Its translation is CASSYSGEKLFF.

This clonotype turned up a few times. The CDR3 sequence is CASSAQRDEQFF. The CDR3 DNA sequence: TGTGCCAGCAGTGCCCAGCGGGATGAGCAGTTCTTC. The V call is TRBV2, the J call TRBJ2-1; D perhaps matches TRBD2 (6 bases). V was cut by 4 bases and J by 8 bases, with 9 bases left in between. The germline gives CDR1 SNHLY, CDR2 FYNNEI. The CDR3 runs to 12 residues.

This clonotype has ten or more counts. Written as DNA, the CDR3 is TGTGCCAGCAGTCCCCCGAGGGCCGGCGGTCGCGAGCAGTACTTC. Protein sequence: CASSPPRAGGREQYF. The chain recombines TRBV6-5 with TRBJ2-7, with D possibly being TRBD2 (5 bases). Trimming cost V 5 bases and J 6 bases, with 20 bases left between them. The germline V gene has CDR1 MNHEY and CDR2 SVGAGI. There are 15 residues in the CDR3.

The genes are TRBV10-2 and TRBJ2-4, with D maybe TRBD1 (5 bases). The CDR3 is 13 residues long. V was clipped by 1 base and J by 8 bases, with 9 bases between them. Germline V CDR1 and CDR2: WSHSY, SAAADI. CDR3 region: CASSEWQGYIQYF. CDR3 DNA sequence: TGCGCCAGCAGTGAGTGGCAGGGATACATTCAGTACTTC.

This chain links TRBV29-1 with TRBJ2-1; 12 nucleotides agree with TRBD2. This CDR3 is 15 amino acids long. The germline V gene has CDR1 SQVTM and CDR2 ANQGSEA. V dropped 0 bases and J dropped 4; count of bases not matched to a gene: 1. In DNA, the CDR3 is TGCAGCGTTGAAGATCTAGCGGGGGGGTACAATGAGCAGTTCTTC. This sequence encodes CSVEDLAGGYNEQFF.

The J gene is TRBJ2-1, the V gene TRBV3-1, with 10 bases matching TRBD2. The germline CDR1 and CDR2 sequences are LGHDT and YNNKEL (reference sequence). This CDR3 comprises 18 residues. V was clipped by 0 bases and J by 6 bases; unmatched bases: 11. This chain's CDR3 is CASSQDYPPSGSLNEQFF. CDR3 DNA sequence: TGTGCCAGCAGCCAAGATTATCCCCCTAGCGGGAGTCTCAATGAGCAGTTCTTC.

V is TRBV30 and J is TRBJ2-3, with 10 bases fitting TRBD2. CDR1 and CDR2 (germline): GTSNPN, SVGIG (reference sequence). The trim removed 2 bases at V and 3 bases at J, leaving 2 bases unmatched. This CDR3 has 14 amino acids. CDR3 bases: TGTGCCTGGAGTCGGACTAGCGGAACAGATACGCAGTATTTT. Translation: CAWSRTSGTDTQYF.

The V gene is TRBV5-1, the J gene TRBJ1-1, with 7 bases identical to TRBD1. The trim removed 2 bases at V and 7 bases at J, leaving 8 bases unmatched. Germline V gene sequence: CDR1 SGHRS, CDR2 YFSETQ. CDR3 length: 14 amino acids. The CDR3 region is CASSFGPTGFEAFF. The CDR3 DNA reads TGCGCCAGCAGCTTCGGCCCGACAGGGTTTGAAGCTTTCTTT. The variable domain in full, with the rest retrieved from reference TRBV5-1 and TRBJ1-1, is KAGVTQTPRYLIKTRGQQVTLSCSPISGHRSVSWYQQTPGQGLQFLFEYFSETQRNKGNFPGRFSGRQFSNSRSEMNVSTLELGDSALYLCASSFGPTGFEAFFGQGTRLTVV.

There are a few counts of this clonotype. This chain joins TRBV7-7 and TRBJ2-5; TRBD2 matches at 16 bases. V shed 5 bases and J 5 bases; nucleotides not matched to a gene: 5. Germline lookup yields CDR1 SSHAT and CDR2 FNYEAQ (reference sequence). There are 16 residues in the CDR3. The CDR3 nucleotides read TGTGCCAGCAGCCAGGGACTAGCGGGGGGGCAGGAGACCCAGTACTTC. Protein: CASSQGLAGGQETQYF. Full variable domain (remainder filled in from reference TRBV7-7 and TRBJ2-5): GAGVSQSPRYKVTKRGQDVTLRCDPISSHATLYWYQQALGQGPEFLTYFNYEAQPDKSGLPSDRFSAERPEGSISTLTIQRTEQRDSAMYRCASSQGLAGGQETQYFGPGTRLLVL.

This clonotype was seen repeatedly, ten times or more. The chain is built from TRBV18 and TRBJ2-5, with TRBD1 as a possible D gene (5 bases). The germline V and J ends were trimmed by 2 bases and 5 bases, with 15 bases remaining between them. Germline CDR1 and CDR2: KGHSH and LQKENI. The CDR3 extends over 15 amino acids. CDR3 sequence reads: CASSPGRVRTETQYF. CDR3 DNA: TGTGCCAGCTCACCAGGCAGGGTCAGGACGGAGACCCAGTACTTC.

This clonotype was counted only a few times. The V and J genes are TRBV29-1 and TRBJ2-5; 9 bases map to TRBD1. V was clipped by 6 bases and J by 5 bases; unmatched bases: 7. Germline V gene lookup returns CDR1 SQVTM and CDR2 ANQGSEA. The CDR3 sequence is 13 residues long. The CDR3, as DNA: TGCAGCGTCACCGGGACAGGGACGGAGACCCAGTACTTC. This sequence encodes CSVTGTGTETQYF.

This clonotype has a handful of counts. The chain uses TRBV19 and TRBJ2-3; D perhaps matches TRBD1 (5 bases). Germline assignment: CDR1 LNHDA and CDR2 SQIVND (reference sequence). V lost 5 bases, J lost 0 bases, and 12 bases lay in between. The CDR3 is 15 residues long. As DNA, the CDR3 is TGTGCCAGTAGTCGAGACAGCCTCAGCACAGATACGCAGTATTTT. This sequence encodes CASSRDSLSTDTQYF.

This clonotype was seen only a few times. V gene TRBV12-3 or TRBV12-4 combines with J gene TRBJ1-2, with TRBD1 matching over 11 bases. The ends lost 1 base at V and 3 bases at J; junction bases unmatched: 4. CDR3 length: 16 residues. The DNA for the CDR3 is TGTGCCAGCAGTTTAGGGACAGGGGGCATGGACTATGGCTACACCTTC. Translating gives CASSLGTGGMDYGYTF.

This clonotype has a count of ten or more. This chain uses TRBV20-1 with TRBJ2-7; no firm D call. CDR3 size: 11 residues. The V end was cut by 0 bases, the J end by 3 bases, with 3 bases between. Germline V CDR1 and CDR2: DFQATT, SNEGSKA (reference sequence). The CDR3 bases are TGCAGTGCTAGAGATCTCTACGAGCAGTACTTC. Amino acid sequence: CSARDLYEQYF.

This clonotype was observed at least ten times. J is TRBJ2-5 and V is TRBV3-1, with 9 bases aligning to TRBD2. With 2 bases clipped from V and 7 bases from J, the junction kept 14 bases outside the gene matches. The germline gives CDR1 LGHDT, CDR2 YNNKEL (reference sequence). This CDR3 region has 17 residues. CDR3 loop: CASSQFGTSPISGTQYF. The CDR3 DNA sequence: TGTGCCAGCAGCCAATTTGGGACTAGCCCTATTTCTGGGACCCAGTACTTC.

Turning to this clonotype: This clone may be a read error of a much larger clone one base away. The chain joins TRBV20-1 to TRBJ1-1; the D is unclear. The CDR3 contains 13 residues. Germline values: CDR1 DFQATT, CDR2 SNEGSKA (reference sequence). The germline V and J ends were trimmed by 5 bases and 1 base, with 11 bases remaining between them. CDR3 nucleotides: TGCAGTGCTGTCAGTGAAACGAACACTGAAGCTTTCTTT. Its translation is CSAVSETNTEAFF.

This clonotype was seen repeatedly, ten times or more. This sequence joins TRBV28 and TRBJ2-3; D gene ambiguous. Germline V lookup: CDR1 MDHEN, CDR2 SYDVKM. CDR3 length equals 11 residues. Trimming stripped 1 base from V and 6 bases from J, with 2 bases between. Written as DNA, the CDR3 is TGTGCCAGCAGTTTATTGGATACGCAGTATTTT. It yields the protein CASSLLDTQYF.

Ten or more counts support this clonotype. The CDR3 nucleotides read TGTGCCAGCTCACCAGACAGGGAGATAACCGGGGAGCTGTTTTTT. Residues: CASSPDREITGELFF. J is TRBJ2-2 and V is TRBV18; 7 positions match TRBD1. The CDR3 runs 15 residues. V lost 2 bases and J lost 5; bases outside the gene matches: 5. In germline, CDR1 is KGHSH, CDR2 LQKENI.

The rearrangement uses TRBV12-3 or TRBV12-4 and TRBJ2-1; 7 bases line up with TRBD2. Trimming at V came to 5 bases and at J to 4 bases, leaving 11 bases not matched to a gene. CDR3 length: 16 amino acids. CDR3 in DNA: TGTGCCAGCAGTCCCGGACTAGAGAGTATTTACAATGAGCAGTTCTTC. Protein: CASSPGLESIYNEQFF.

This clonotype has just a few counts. The CDR3 is CASSPGLDSYF. The CDR3, as DNA: TGTGCCAGCAGCCCCGGACTAGATAGTTACTTC. The rearrangement joins TRBV7-9 to TRBJ2-7, with 7 bases lining up with TRBD2. Germline V gives CDR1 SEHNR, CDR2 FQNEAQ (reference sequence). The CDR3 has 11 amino acids. The trim removed 5 bases at V and 13 bases at J, leaving 8 bases unmatched.

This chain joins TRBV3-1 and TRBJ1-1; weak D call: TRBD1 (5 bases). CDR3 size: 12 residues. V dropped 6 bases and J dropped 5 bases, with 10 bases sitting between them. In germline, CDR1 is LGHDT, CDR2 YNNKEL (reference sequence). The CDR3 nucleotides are TGTGCCAGCAGGGGGACGGGGACTGAAGCTTTCTTT. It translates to CASRGTGTEAFF.

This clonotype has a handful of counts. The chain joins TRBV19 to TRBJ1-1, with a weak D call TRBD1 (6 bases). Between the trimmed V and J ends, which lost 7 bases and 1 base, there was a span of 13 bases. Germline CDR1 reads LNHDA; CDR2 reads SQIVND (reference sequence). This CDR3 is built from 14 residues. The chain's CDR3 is CASISRGPNTEAFF. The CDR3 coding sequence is TGTGCCAGTATTAGCAGGGGCCCGAACACTGAAGCTTTCTTT.

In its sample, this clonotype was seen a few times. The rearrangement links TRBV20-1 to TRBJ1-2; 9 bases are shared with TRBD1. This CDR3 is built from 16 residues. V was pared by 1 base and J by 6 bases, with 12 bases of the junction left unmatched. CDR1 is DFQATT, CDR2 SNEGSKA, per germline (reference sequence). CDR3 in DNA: TGCAGTGCTAGAGCCGGACAGGGGCTAACGGGCGATGGCTACACCTTC. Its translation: CSARAGQGLTGDGYTF.